This entry is about one T cell receptor beta chain. Its antigen remains unidentified. The data were obtained in a study of T cell responses to AZD1222 COVID-19 vaccine. The length of the CDR3 is 13 residues. V was shortened by 2 bases and J by 2 bases, with 7 bases between the two germline ends. Germline CDR1 is SGHTA and CDR2 is FQGNSA. The data were produced by immunoSEQ multiplex PCR, yet TCRdb's version contains in-frame clones alone and is incomplete. The sample carries more than 85,000 clones, around 89% recorded once. Study-level findings and limits: The study reported that nearly half of spike-specific TCRs target unmutated variant regions. Seropositive at baseline were only 5 or 6 AZD1222 recipients. With two AZD1222 doses given, Spike-specific TCR breadth and depth both rose.

The source of this sequence is an adult in good health. The sequences come from peripheral blood, collected on day 0 of AZD1222 vaccination. The chain couples TRBV7-2 to TRBJ2-7; tentatively, D is TRBD1 (6 bases). The CDR3 spells CASSLHRAYEQYF. DNA for the CDR3: TGTGCCAGCAGCTTACACAGGGCCTACGAGCAGTACTTC.